This T cell receptor (beta chain) was observed in a study of neurological immune-mediated disorders. cDNA synthesis was performed by 5'RACE with 10-nucleotide random UMIs. From the 5' RACE reads, TCRdb called clonotypes with MiXCR, one entry per CDR3 protein. In the table there are roughly 27,000 distinct CDR3 sequences, 2% to 2.5% of which are singletons. This clonotype was picked up a small number of times. Its antigen is still unknown. PBMCs stored at -80 C, 2 million in total, were the source of the unsorted libraries. Overall study findings and caveats: No sharing of CDR3 amino acid sequences was observed among expanded clones across subjects, suggesting private repertoires in all groups.

V dropped 5 bases and J dropped 2 bases, with 13 bases sitting between them. There are 15 residues in the CDR3. Germline CDR1 reads SGHTA; CDR2 reads FQGNSA. This clonotype was sampled from a woman between 45 and 60 years old with multiple sclerosis. Specimen: PBMCs. The chain links TRBV7-2 to TRBJ1-3; D is ambiguous. CDR3 in DNA: TGTGCCAGCAGCCCACCCGGGGTTGCTGGAAACACCATATATTTT. Protein sequence: CASSPPGVAGNTIYF.